The rows below give T cell receptor beta chains drawn from one sample of a study of blood T cell repertoires in COVID-19. Generated by immunoSEQ multiplex PCR, the TCRdb table keeps only in-frame clones and is missing some. Of some 150,000 clones listed, more than 80% are singletons. The sequencing sample was made of peripheral blood. The receptors come from a man aged 60-69 years with acute or convalescent COVID-19. Each CDR3 is given with its conserved first and last residue. D genes are given only for firm matches. The size entry is marked missing in some rows and otherwise reads once, few, many or a size class.

once - TRBJ2-7 14 TRBV7-8 CASSLVTGFYEQYF TGTGCCAGCAGCTTAGTAACAGGGTTCTACGAGCAGTACTTC
- TRBD1 TRBJ1-6 15 TRBV5-4 CASSLGSAGGSPLHF TGTGCCAGCAGCTTGGGTTCTGCAGGGGGCTCACCCCTCCACTTT
few - TRBJ1-4 15 TRBV27 CASSLGGATNEKLFF TGTGCCAGCAGTTTGGGAGGTGCAACTAATGAAAAACTGTTTTTT
- - TRBJ2-7 15 TRBV5-1 CASSLAGRSSYEQYF TGCGCCAGCAGCTTGGCTGGGCGTAGCTCCTACGAGCAGTACTTC
- - TRBJ1-4 13 TRBV5-5 CASSFRTYEKLFF TGTGCCAGCAGCTTCCGGACTTATGAAAAACTGTTTTTT
- - TRBJ2-6 19 TRBV7-2 CASSLLQGLVRSGANVLTF TGTGCCAGCAGCTTGCTACAGGGTTTGGTTCGCTCTGGGGCCAACGTCCTGACTTTC
- - TRBJ1-2 15 TRBV27 CASSYSNQGLYGYTF TGTGCCAGCAGTTATTCGAACCAGGGGCTGTATGGCTACACCTTC
- - TRBJ2-7 14 TRBV5-4 CASSAGRMVYEQYF TGTGCCAGCAGCGCGGGACGGATGGTATACGAGCAGTACTTC
- - TRBJ2-1 15 TRBV5-1 CASSLAGQDNNEQFF TGCGCCAGCAGTCTAGCGGGACAGGATAACAATGAGCAGTTCTTC
- - TRBJ1-4 16 TRBV7-9 CASSPARGLSFEKLFF TGTGCCAGCAGCCCCGCGCGAGGCCTAAGCTTTGAAAAACTGTTTTTT
- TRBD1 TRBJ1-1 12 TRBV2 CASREQGTEAFF TGTGCCAGCAGGGAACAGGGGACTGAAGCTTTCTTT
few - TRBJ1-5 14 TRBV30 CAWSVFGSNQPQHF TGTGCCTGGAGTGTATTCGGTAGCAATCAGCCCCAGCATTTT
- TRBD1 TRBJ1-4 16 TRBV5-8 CASSVGQGAANEKLFF TGTGCCAGCAGCGTGGGACAGGGGGCGGCTAATGAAAAACTGTTTTTT
- - TRBJ1-2 12 TRBV6-6 CASSYNGRKGTF TGTGCCAGCAGTTACAATGGGAGAAAGGGCACCTTC
- - TRBJ2-7 13 TRBV24-1 CATSDTGTYEQYF TGTGCCACCAGTGATACAGGGACCTACGAGCAGTACTTC
- - TRBJ1-1 14 TRBV5-1 CASSLGQRSTEAFF TGCGCCAGCAGCTTGGGGCAAAGGAGCACTGAAGCTTTCTTT
- TRBD2 TRBJ2-7 15 TRBV3-1/TRBV3-2 CASSQGASGGYEQYF TGTGCCAGCAGCCAAGGTGCTAGCGGGGGCTACGAGCAGTACTTC
- - TRBJ1-2 13 TRBV5-4 CASSLRGSSGYTF TGTGCCAGCAGCTTGCGAGGCAGTTCTGGCTACACCTTC
- TRBD1 TRBJ1-2 19 TRBV24-1 CATSDLRDRGIFSRYGYTF TGTGCCACCAGTGATTTAAGGGACAGGGGAATCTTCTCCCGCTATGGCTACACCTTC
- TRBD1 TRBJ2-2 15 TRBV6-5 CASSNRGGGTGELFF TGTGCCAGCAGTAACAGGGGTGGGGGCACCGGGGAGCTGTTTTTT
- - TRBJ1-2 14 TRBV4-1 CASSQVTGGGGYTF TGCGCCAGCAGCCAAGTCACCGGGGGAGGGGGCTACACCTTC
- - TRBJ1-2 14 TRBV12-5 CASGLVRQSGGYTF TGTGCTAGTGGTTTGGTACGACAGTCCGGTGGCTACACCTTC
- - TRBJ2-1 14 TRBV24-1 CATSDGSSYNEQFF TGTGCCACCAGTGATGGGAGCTCCTACAATGAGCAGTTCTTC
- TRBD2 TRBJ2-1 16 TRBV6-5 CASSSPSGGVLNEQFF TGTGCCAGCAGTTCACCAAGCGGGGGGGTACTCAATGAGCAGTTCTTC
- TRBD1 TRBJ1-1 14 TRBV9 CASSVVTGVTEAFF TGTGCCAGCAGCGTGGTTACAGGGGTCACTGAAGCTTTCTTT
- - TRBJ2-7 16 TRBV6-5 CASSYSGGAGPGEQYF TGTGCCAGCAGTTACTCGGGTGGGGCGGGGCCAGGTGAGCAGTACTTC
- - TRBJ1-6 13 TRBV19 CASSIMENSPLHF TGTGCCAGTAGTATAATGGAGAATTCACCCCTCCACTTT
- - TRBJ1-4 16 TRBV4-1 CASSQVGQTYNEKLFF TGCGCCAGCAGCCAGGTCGGACAGACTTATAATGAAAAACTGTTTTTT
- - TRBJ1-1 14 TRBV7-6 CASSLGGEDGEAFF TGTGCCAGCAGCTTAGGAGGGGAGGACGGTGAAGCTTTCTTT
once - TRBJ1-5 14 TRBV27 CASSLRGGDQPQHF TGTGCCAGCAGTTTAAGGGGGGGGGATCAGCCCCAGCATTTT
- TRBD1 TRBJ1-2 14 TRBV5-4 CASSLGQGINGYTF TGTGCCAGCAGCCTCGGACAGGGAATTAATGGCTACACCTTC
- - TRBJ2-1 16 TRBV6-5 CASSYLLVNRGNEQFF TGTGCCAGCAGTTACTTATTAGTTAATAGGGGCAATGAGCAGTTCTTC
- - TRBJ2-7 14 TRBV6-1 CASSEFGKTYEQYF TGTGCCAGCAGTGAATTTGGCAAAACCTACGAGCAGTACTTC
- TRBD1 TRBJ2-7 15 TRBV4-1 CASSQSDRGWGEQYF TGCGCCAGCAGCCAATCGGACAGGGGATGGGGCGAGCAGTACTTC
- TRBD1 TRBJ1-2 16 TRBV6-5 CASSYSRQGSNYGYTF TGTGCCAGCAGTTACTCGAGACAGGGGTCAAACTATGGCTACACCTTC
- TRBD1 TRBJ1-2 11 TRBV3-1/TRBV3-2 CASTQGAGYTF TGTGCCAGCACCCAGGGGGCTGGCTACACCTTC
few - TRBJ1-6 15 TRBV5-6 CASSLQDRERSPLHF TGTGCCAGCAGCTTGCAGGATCGTGAAAGGTCACCCCTCCACTTT
once - TRBJ1-1 14 TRBV3-1/TRBV3-2 CASSHGLTVTEAFF TGTGCCAGCAGCCATGGACTCACGGTCACTGAAGCTTTCTTT
- - TRBJ2-3 15 TRBV6-5 CASRTGRSSTDTQYF TGTGCCAGCAGGACAGGACGGAGCAGCACAGATACGCAGTATTTT
- - TRBJ1-3 19 TRBV19 CASRREPRPGNKSGNTIYF TGTGCCAGTAGGAGAGAGCCGCGCCCCGGGAACAAATCTGGAAACACCATATATTTT
- - TRBJ1-2 15 TRBV3-1/TRBV3-2 CASSSAAVRDYGYTF TGTGCCAGCAGCTCCGCAGCGGTGAGAGACTATGGCTACACCTTC